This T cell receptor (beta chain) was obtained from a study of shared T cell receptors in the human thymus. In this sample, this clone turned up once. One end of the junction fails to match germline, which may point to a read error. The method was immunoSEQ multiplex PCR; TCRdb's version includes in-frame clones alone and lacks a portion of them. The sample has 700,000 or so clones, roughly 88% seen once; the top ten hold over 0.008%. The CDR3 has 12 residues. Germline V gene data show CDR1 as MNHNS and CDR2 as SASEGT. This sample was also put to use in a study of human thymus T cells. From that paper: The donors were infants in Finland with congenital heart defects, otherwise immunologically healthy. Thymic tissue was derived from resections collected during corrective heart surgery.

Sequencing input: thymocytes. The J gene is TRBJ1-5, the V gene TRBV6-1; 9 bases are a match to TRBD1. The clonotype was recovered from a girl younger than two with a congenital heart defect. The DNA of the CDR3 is TGTGCCAGCAGTGAGGCGGGACAGGGTTCCATTTTT. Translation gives CASSEAGQGSIF.